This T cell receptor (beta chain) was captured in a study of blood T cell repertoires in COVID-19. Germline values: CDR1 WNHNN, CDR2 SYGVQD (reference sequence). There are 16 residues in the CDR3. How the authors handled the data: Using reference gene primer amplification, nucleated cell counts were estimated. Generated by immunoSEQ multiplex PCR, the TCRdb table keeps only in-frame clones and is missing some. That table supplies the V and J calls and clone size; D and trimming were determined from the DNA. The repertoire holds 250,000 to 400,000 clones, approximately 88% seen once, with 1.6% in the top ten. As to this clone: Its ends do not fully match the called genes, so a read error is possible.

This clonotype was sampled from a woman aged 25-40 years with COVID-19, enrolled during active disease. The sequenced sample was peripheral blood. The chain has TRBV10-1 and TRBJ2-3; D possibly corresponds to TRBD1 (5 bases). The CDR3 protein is CASSEALGQGTDAQYF. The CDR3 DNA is TGCGCCAGCAGTGAGGCCCTGGGGCAGGGCACAGATGCGCAGTATTTT.